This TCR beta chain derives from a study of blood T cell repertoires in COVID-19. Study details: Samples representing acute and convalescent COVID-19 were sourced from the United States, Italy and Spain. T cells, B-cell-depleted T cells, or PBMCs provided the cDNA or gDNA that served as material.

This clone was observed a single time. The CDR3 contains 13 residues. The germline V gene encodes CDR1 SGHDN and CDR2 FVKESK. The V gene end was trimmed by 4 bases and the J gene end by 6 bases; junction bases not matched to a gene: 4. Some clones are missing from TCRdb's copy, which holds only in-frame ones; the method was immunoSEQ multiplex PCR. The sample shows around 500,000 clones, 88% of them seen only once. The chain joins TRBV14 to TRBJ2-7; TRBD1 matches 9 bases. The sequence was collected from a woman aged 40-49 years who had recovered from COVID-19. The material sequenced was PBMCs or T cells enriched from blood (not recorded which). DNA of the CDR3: TGTGCCAGCAGCCGGGACAGGGTGTCCGAGCAGTACTTC. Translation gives CASSRDRVSEQYF. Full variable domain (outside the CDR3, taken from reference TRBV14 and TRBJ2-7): EAGVTQFPSHSVIEKGQTVTLRCDPISGHDNLYWYRRVMGKEIKFLLHFVKESKQDESGMPNNRFLAERTGGTYSTLKVQPAELEDSGVYFCASSRDRVSEQYFGPGTRLTVT.